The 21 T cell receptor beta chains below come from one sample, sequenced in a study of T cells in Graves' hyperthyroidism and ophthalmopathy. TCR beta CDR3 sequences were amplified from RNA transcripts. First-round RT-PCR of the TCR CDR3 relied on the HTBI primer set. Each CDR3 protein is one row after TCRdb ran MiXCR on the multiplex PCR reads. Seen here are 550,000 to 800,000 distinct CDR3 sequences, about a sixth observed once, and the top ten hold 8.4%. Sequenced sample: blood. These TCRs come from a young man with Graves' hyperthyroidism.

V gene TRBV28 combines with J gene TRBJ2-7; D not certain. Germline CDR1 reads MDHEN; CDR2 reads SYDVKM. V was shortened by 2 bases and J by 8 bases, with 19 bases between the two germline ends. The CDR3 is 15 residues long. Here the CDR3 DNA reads TGTGCCAGCAGTTTACACCCCGGGTTGGGTGGGAAGCAGTACTTC. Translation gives CASSLHPGLGGKQYF. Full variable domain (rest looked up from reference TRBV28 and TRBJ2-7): DVKVTQSSRYLVKRTGEKVFLECVQDMDHENMFWYRQDPGLGLRLIYFSYDVKMKEKGDIPEGYSVSREKKERFSLILESASTNQTSMYLCASSLHPGLGGKQYFGPGTRLTVT.

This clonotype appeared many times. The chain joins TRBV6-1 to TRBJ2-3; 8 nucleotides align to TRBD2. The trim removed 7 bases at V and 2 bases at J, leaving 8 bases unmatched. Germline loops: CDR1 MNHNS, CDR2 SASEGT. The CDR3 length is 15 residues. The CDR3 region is CASMQPGLVTDTQYF. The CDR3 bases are TGTGCCAGCATGCAACCGGGACTAGTCACAGATACGCAGTATTTT.

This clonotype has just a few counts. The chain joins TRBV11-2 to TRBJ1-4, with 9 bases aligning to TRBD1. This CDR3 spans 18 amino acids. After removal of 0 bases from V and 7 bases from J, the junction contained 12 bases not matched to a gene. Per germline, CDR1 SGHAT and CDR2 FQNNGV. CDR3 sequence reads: CASSLDSGTGRRGEKLFF. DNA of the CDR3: TGTGCCAGCAGCTTAGATTCCGGGACAGGGAGGAGAGGTGAAAAACTGTTTTTT.

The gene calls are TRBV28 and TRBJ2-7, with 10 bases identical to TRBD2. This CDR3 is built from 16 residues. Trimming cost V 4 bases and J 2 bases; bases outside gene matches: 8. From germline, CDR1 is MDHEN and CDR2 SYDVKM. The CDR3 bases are TGTGCCAGCAGTTCCCCGAGCGGGAGGGCAACCTACGAGCAGTACTTC. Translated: CASSSPSGRATYEQYF.

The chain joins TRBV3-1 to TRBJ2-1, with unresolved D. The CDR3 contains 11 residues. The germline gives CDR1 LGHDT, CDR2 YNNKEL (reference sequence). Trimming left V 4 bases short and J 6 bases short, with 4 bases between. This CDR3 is CASSRTNEQFF. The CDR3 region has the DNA TGTGCCAGCAGCCGGACCAATGAGCAGTTCTTC.

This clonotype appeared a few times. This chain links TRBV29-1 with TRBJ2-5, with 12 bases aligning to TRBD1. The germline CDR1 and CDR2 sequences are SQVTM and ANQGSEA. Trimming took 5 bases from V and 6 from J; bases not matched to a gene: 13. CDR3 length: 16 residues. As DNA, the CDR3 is TGCAGCGTTCCCATTTCCGGGACAGGGGGCGCGAAGACCCAGTACTTC. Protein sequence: CSVPISGTGGAKTQYF. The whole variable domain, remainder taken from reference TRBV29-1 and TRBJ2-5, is SAVISQKPSRDICQRGTSLTIQCQVDSQVTMMFWYRQQPGQSLTLIATANQGSEATYESGFVIDKFPISRPNLTFSTLTVSNMSPEDSSIYLCSVPISGTGGAKTQYFGPGTRLLVL.

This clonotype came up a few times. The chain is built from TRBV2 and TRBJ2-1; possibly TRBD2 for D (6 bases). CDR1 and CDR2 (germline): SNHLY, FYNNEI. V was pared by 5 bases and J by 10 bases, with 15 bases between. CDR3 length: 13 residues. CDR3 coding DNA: TGTGCCAGCAGTTTATACTCTGGGGGGGAGCAGTTCTTC. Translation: CASSLYSGGEQFF.

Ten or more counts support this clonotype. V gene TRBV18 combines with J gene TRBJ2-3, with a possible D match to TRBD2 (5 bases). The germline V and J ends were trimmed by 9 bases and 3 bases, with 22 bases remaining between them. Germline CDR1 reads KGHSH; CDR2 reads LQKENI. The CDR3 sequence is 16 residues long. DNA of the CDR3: TGTGCCAGTCGCACCAAGTCGGGGAAGACGACAGATACGCAGTATTTT. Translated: CASRTKSGKTTDTQYF.

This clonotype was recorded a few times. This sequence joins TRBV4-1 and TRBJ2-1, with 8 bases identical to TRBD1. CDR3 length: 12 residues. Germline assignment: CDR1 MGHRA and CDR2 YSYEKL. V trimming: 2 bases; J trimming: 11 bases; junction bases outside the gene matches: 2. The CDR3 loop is CASSQRDRQQFF. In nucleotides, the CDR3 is TGCGCCAGCAGCCAAAGGGACAGGCAGCAGTTCTTC.

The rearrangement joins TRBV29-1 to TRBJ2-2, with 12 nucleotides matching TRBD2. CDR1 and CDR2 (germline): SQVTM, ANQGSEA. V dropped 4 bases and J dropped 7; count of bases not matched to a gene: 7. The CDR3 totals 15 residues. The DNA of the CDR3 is TGCAGCGTTGGTTCTAGCGGGAGGGCCGGCGGGGAGCTGTTTTTT. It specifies CSVGSSGRAGGELFF.

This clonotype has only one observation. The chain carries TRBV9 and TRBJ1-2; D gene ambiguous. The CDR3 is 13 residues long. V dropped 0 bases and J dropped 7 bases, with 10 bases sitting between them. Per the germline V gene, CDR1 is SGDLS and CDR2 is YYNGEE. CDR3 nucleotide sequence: TGTGCCAGCAGCGTAGTTGAAAGGGCTGGCTACACCTTC. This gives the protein CASSVVERAGYTF.

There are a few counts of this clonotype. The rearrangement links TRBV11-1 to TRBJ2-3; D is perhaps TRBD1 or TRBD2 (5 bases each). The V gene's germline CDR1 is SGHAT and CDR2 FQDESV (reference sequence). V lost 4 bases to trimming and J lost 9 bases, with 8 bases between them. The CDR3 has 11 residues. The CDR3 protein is CASSWGSTQYF. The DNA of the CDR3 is TGTGCCAGCAGCTGGGGGTCCACGCAGTATTTT.

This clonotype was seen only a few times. This CDR3 is CASSSGFANTGELFF. The CDR3 DNA reads as TGTGCCAGCAGCTCAGGGTTCGCGAACACCGGGGAGCTGTTTTTT. This chain connects TRBV3-1 to TRBJ2-2; tentative D call: TRBD1 (5 bases). This CDR3 is 15 amino acids long. Per the germline V gene, CDR1 is LGHDT and CDR2 is YNNKEL (reference sequence). V was clipped by 5 bases and J by 0 bases, with 10 bases between them. Filled out from reference TRBV3-1 and TRBJ2-2, the complete variable domain reads DTAVSQTPKYLVTQMGNDKSIKCEQNLGHDTMYWYKQDSKKFLKIMFSYNNKELIINETVPNRFSPKSPDKAHLNLHINSLELGDSAVYFCASSSGFANTGELFFGEGSRLTVL.

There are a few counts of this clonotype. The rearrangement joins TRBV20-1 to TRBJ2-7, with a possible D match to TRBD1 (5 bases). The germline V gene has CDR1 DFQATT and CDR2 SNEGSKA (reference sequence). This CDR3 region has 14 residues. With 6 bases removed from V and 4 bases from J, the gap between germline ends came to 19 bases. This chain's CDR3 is CSAPWGAERYEQYF. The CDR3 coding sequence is TGCAGTGCCCCCTGGGGCGCCGAGAGGTACGAGCAGTACTTC.

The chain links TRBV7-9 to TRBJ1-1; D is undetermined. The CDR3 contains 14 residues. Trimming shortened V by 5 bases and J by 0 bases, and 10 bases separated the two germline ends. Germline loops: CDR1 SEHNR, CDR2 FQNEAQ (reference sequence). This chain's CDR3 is CASSKQDLNTEAFF. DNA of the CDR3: TGTGCCAGCAGCAAACAAGACCTGAACACTGAAGCTTTCTTT.

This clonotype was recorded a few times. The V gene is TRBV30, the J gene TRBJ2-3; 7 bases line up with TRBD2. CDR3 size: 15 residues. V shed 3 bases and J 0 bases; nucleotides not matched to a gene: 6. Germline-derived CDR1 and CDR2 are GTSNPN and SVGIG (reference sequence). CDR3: CAWRRESLSTDTQYF. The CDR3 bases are TGTGCCTGGAGGCGGGAGTCCCTTAGCACAGATACGCAGTATTTT.

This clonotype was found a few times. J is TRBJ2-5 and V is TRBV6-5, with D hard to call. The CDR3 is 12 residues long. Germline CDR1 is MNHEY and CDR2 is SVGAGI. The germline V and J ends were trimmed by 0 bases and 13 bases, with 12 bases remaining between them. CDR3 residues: CASSYSGGPPYF. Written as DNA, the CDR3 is TGTGCCAGCAGTTACTCTGGCGGCCCCCCGTACTTC.

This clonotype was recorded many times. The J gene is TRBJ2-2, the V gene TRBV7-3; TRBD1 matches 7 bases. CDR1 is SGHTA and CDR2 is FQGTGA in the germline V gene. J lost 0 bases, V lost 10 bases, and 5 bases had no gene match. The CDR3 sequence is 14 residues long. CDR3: CATSGTANTGELFF. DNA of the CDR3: TGTGCCACCTCAGGGACAGCGAACACCGGGGAGCTGTTTTTT.

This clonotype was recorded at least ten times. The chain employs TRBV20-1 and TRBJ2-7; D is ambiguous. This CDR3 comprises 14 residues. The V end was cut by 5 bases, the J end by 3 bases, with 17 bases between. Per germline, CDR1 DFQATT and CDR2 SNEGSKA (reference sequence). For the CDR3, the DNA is TGCAGTGCTTCTGGACGCGGCATCGGCTACGAGCAGTACTTC. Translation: CSASGRGIGYEQYF.

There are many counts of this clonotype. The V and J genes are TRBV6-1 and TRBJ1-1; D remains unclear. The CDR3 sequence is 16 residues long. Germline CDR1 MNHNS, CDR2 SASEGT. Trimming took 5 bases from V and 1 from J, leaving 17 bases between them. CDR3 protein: CASSYGPQQPNTEAFF. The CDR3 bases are TGTGCCAGCAGTTATGGCCCCCAGCAACCGAACACTGAAGCTTTCTTT.

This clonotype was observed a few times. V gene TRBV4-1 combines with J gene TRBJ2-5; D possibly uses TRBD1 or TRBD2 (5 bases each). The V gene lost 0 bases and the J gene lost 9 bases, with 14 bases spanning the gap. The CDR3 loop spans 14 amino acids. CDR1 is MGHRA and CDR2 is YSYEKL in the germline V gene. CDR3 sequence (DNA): TGCGCCAGCAGCCAAGACCGGCAGGTGGGGGCCCAGTACTTC. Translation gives CASSQDRQVGAQYF.